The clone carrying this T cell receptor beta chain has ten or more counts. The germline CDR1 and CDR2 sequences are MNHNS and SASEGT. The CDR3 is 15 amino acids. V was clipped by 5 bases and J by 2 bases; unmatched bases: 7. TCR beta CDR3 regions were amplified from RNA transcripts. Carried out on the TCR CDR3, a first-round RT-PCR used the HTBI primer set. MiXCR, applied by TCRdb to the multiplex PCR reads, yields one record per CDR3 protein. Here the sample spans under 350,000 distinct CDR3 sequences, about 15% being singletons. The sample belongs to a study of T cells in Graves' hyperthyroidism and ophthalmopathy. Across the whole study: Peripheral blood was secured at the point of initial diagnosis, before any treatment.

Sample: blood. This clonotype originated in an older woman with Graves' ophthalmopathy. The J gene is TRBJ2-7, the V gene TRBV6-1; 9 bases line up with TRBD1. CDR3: CASSRTGVGTYEQYF. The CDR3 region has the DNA TGTGCCAGCAGTAGGACAGGGGTGGGGACCTACGAGCAGTACTTC.